The T cell receptor beta chain under discussion was sequenced for a study of T cell responses to AZD1222 COVID-19 vaccine. Whole-study results and caveats: Among vaccine-associated CD4 TCRs, coverage spanned spike, with dominance at 160-218 and 743-854. Repertoire sampling occurred only after the peak T cell response.

Germline loops: CDR1 KGHSH, CDR2 LQKENI. Losses at the gene ends were 2 bases for V and 1 base for J; bases not matched to a gene: 0. This CDR3 has 15 residues. With regard to this clone: Its antigen is undetermined.

TCRdb keeps only in-frame clones here, not all; method: immunoSEQ multiplex PCR. The sample holds some 130,000 clones, around 90% seen once. Sequencing was performed on peripheral blood, taken on day 0 of AZD1222 vaccination. This receptor was identified in an adult in good health. The chain recombines TRBV18 with TRBJ2-1; 9 nucleotides align to TRBD1. The CDR3 DNA reads TGTGCCAGCTCACCAGACAGGGGGTCCTACAATGAGCAGTTCTTC. It encodes CASSPDRGSYNEQFF.